This TCR beta chain derives from a study of Ad26.COV2.S vaccination and SARS-CoV-2 variants. V lost 0 bases and J lost 5, with 14 bases in between. CDR1 MGHRA and CDR2 YSYEKL come from the germline V gene. The CDR3 is 15 amino acids. Sequencing was performed with immunoSEQ multiplex PCR; in TCRdb, only in-frame clones are kept and a portion is missing. The profile shows 440,000 or so clones, 90% of them singletons. Treatment denoted: around 19 received Ad26.COV2.S at low or high dose, single or two shots; roughly five received placebo; per-sample allocation not given. Sampling occurred on day 63 after the first vaccine or placebo injection. Ad26.COV2.S expressed prefusion-stabilized spike from the original Wuhan strain.

J is TRBJ2-7 and V is TRBV4-1; TRBD2 is a possible D gene (6 bases). The sequencing used peripheral blood, collected in a trial of Ad26.COV2.S vaccine versus placebo. The receptor comes from a person aged 18-65 years who received the Ad26.COV2.S COVID-19 vaccine or a placebo. The chain's CDR3 is CASSQDPGAWNEQYF. The CDR3 DNA follows: TGCGCCAGCAGCCAAGATCCGGGAGCTTGGAACGAGCAGTACTTC.